Here is one T cell receptor (beta chain) with its context. As yet, its antigen is unknown. Clones were read by immunoSEQ multiplex PCR, and TCRdb kept only the in-frame ones, dropping some. The sample includes 2.3 million or so clones, about 92% of them seen just once. This record comes from a study of shared clonotypes between healthy human individuals. The overall study: Per-donor plates numbered three CD4 naive, three CD4 memory, two CD8 naive and one CD8 memory. General study points: Naive CD4 clonotype sharing across four donors was around 5.5%.

This CDR3 has 19 amino acids. Looked up from germline, CDR1 is KGHSH and CDR2 is LQKENI. The V end lost 6 bases, the J end lost 8 bases, and 34 bases lay between the germline ends. The TCR sequence derives from a young man in good health. Some clones in this sample may be carry-over from other donors' samples. Sample: naive CD4+ T cells from PBMCs. Subset given: CD45RA+ positively selected. The V call is TRBV18, the J call TRBJ1-2, with D perhaps matching TRBD1 (5 bases). The DNA for the CDR3 is TGTGCCAGCTCCCGTACCAACCCTTTAGGGACGGGTTCGTTAGGAGGCTACACCTTC. Residues: CASSRTNPLGTGSLGGYTF.